This T cell receptor beta chain was captured in a study of blood T cell repertoires in COVID-19. Seattle patients were enrolled while actively infected and followed longitudinally. The germline V gene has CDR1 SNHLY and CDR2 FYNNEI. The CDR3 is 13 amino acids. V dropped 8 bases and J dropped 6; count of bases not matched to a gene: 6. The method was immunoSEQ multiplex PCR; TCRdb's version includes in-frame clones alone and lacks a portion of them. Altogether under 250,000 clones are present, 65% to 90% being singletons, with the ten largest covering roughly 10%. Sequencing was carried out using peripheral blood. The rearrangement joins TRBV2 to TRBJ1-1, with 10 bases that match TRBD1. This receptor was identified in a middle-aged man with COVID-19, enrolled during active disease. CDR3 sequence reads: CASQTGGLAEAFF. The DNA of the CDR3 is TGTGCCAGCCAGACAGGGGGCCTCGCTGAAGCTTTCTTT. Supplemented by reference TRBV2 and TRBJ1-1, the full variable domain reads EPEVTQTPSHQVTQMGQEVILRCVPISNHLYFYWYRQILGQKVEFLVSFYNNEISEKSEIFDDQFSVERPDGSNFTLKIRSTKLEDSAMYFCASQTGGLAEAFFGQGTRLTVV.